Included here is one TCR beta chain sequence, with context. The data originate from a study of blood T cell repertoires in COVID-19. Study-level information: Specimens from acute and convalescent COVID-19 originated in the United States, Italy and Spain. T cells, B-cell-depleted T cells, or PBMCs supplied cDNA or gDNA.

The authors' processing: Quantification of nucleated cells was approximated via reference gene primer amplification. Libraries were prepared by immunoSEQ multiplex PCR; TCRdb keeps only in-frame clonotypes and omits some of them. Clone size and the V and J calls come from that table; the DNA yielded D and trimming. The sample comprises some 400,000 clones, about 89% of which are singletons, and roughly a tenth rests with the top ten. The germline gives CDR1 GTSNPN, CDR2 SVGIG (reference sequence). V shed 7 bases, J shed 1 base, and the junction held 7 bases outside the gene matches. This CDR3 contains 14 residues. Seattle patients were enrolled while actively infected and followed longitudinally.

The V and J genes are TRBV30 and TRBJ2-1; 7 bases map to TRBD1. This receptor was identified in a woman between 25 and 40 years old with COVID-19, enrolled during active disease. The sequenced sample was peripheral blood. The DNA for the CDR3 is TGTGCCTTACTGACAGGGTGGTCCTACAATGAGCAGTTCTTC. Its protein is CALLTGWSYNEQFF.